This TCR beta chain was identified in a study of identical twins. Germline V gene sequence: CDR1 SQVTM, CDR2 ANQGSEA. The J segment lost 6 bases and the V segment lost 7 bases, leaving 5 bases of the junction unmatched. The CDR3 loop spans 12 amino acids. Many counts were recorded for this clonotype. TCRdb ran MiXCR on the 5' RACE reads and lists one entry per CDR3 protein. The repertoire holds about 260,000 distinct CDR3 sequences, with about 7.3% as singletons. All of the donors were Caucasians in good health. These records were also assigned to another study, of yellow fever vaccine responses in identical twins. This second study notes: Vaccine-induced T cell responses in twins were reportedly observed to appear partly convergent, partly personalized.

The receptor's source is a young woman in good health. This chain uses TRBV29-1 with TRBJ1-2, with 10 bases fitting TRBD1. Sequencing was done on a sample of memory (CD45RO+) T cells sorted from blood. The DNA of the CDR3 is TGCAGCGCGCAGGGACAGGGGAATGGCTACACCTTC. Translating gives CSAQGQGNGYTF.